These 18 T cell receptor beta chains were all obtained from the same sample, sequenced in a study of beta chain features in type 1 diabetes. General observations from the study: Within each of all four CD4+ subsets, Type 1 diabetes patients had TCRB CDR3s that were moderately but significantly shorter.

These TCRs are of unknown antigen specificity. Expressed TCRB transcripts were sequenced because the isolated RNA had all been reverse transcribed beforehand. Using immunoSEQ multiplex PCR, the repertoire was profiled, and TCRdb retains in-frame clones only, with some absent. Altogether some 330,000 clones are present, approximately 12% being singletons, with the ten largest covering around 0.0099%. Source material: naive CD4+ T cells from blood. Every receptor here comes from a woman aged 18-30 years with type 1 diabetes.

This clone was counted only a few times. The J gene is TRBJ2-1, the V gene TRBV28; 7 nucleotides agree with TRBD1. The CDR3 is made up of 16 amino acids. Trimming took 3 bases from V and 8 from J; bases not matched to a gene: 13. CDR1 and CDR2 from the germline V gene are MDHEN and SYDVKM. The CDR3 nucleotides are TGTGCCAGCAGTTTGGGGGTCGCAGGGGGACGGGATGAGCAGTTCTTC. Its translation is CASSLGVAGGRDEQFF.

V is TRBV5-6 and J is TRBJ1-2; TRBD1 agrees at 8 bases. With 5 bases clipped from V and 2 bases from J, the junction kept 11 bases outside the gene matches. This CDR3 comprises 16 residues. Germline V gene lookup returns CDR1 SGHDT and CDR2 YYEEEE. CDR3 amino acids: CASRHRGRGVNYGYTF. CDR3 DNA sequence: TGTGCCAGCAGACACAGGGGGAGGGGAGTCAACTATGGCTACACCTTC.

This chain joins TRBV25-1 and TRBJ2-7; the D is unclear. V dropped 0 bases and J dropped 6 bases, with 9 bases sitting between them. The CDR3 loop spans 13 amino acids. Germline V gene lookup returns CDR1 MGHDK and CDR2 SYGVNS. CDR3 nucleotide sequence: TGTGCCAGCAGTGAATACGGTCTCCGCGAGCAGTACTTC. Its protein product is CASSEYGLREQYF.

The table lists this clone with a few counts. The chain combines TRBV2 with TRBJ2-5, with 11 bases matching TRBD2. This CDR3 is built from 15 residues. Germline lookup yields CDR1 SNHLY and CDR2 FYNNEI. The V and J ends lost 5 bases and 4 bases, in that order; junction bases with no gene match: 6. CDR3: CASSKTSGNPETQYF. The CDR3 DNA follows: TGTGCCAGCAGTAAGACTAGCGGGAACCCAGAGACCCAGTACTTC.

Only a few counts were recorded for this clone. This chain uses TRBV10-3 with TRBJ2-6; D is unclear. CDR3 size: 14 residues. Germline V CDR1 and CDR2: ENHRY, SYGVKD. Between the trimmed V and J ends, which lost 5 bases and 4 bases, there was a span of 9 bases. CDR3 amino acids: CAISSEQGANVLTF. The CDR3 coding sequence is TGTGCCATCAGTTCGGAACAGGGGGCCAACGTCCTGACTTTC.

A few counts support this clone. Germline is not matched at one junction end, which may reflect a read error. V usage is TRBV5-1 and J usage is TRBJ2-3, with TRBD2 matching 12 bases. The germline V gene has CDR1 SGHRS and CDR2 YFSETQ. The CDR3 extends over 14 amino acids. The CDR3 sequence is CACRLAGETDTQYF. The CDR3, as DNA: TGCGCCTGCAGACTAGCGGGAGAAACAGATACGCAGTATTTT.

A few counts support this clone. The chain recombines TRBV4-2 with TRBJ1-4; D remains unclear. The CDR3 spans 15 residues. Trimming removed 1 base from V and 8 bases from J, with 14 bases in between. Per germline, CDR1 LGHNA and CDR2 YNFKEQ. DNA for the CDR3: TGTGCCAGCAGCCAAGCGCGCCCACGAAAGGAAAAACTGTTTTTT. It specifies CASSQARPRKEKLFF.

This clone was counted only a few times. The chain is built from TRBV2 and TRBJ1-2, with D uncertain. The germline gives CDR1 SNHLY, CDR2 FYNNEI. This CDR3 is 15 amino acids long. Trimming stripped 2 bases from V and 8 bases from J, with 18 bases between. CDR3 in amino acids: CASSETFPGIGGYTF. The CDR3 DNA reads as TGTGCCAGCAGTGAAACTTTTCCCGGGATAGGGGGCTACACCTTC.

In this sample, this clone turned up a few times. The chain combines TRBV5-1 with TRBJ1-2, with 9 bases matching TRBD1. CDR3 size: 14 residues. Looked up from germline, CDR1 is SGHRS and CDR2 is YFSETQ. V lost 4 bases and J lost 7; bases outside the gene matches: 8. CDR3 in amino acids: CASSPDRGESGYTF. The DNA for the CDR3 is TGCGCCAGCAGCCCGGACAGGGGAGAGTCTGGCTACACCTTC.

To note about this clone: At one end, the junction sequence differs from germline, possibly due to a read error. The chain joins TRBV7-2 to TRBJ2-3; 9 bases fit TRBD2. The germline V gene encodes CDR1 SGHTA and CDR2 FQGNSA. The CDR3 consists of 13 residues. CDR3 sequence (DNA): TGTGCCAGCAGCTCCGTAGCGGGAGCCCGACTTGGTTTT. Protein: CASSSVAGARLGF.

This clone was recorded a few times. The V call is TRBV5-1, the J call TRBJ2-1; D is possibly TRBD2 (5 bases). V was cut by 0 bases and J by 2 bases, with 12 bases left in between. The length of the CDR3 is 16 residues. Germline CDR1 SGHRS, CDR2 YFSETQ. CDR3 amino acids: CASSLDLAPPYNEQFF. As DNA, the CDR3 is TGCGCCAGCAGCTTGGATCTAGCCCCGCCCTACAATGAGCAGTTCTTC.

The chain employs TRBV6-5 and TRBJ2-1; D may be TRBD1 (5 bases). CDR1 and CDR2 (germline): MNHEY, SVGAGI. The CDR3 is made up of 15 amino acids. Trimming pared 0 bases from V and 9 bases from J, leaving 15 bases between. In DNA form, the CDR3 reads TGTGCCAGCAGTTACTCGCAGGGATCGACTGGTGAGCAGTTCTTC. Protein product: CASSYSQGSTGEQFF.

DNA for the CDR3: TGCAGCGTTGATCTCCGGGACAGGGGTACCGATGAGCAGTTCTTC. Amino acid sequence: CSVDLRDRGTDEQFF. This sequence joins TRBV29-1 and TRBJ2-1; TRBD1 aligns across 10 bases. Per germline, CDR1 SQVTM and CDR2 ANQGSEA. With 3 bases clipped from V and 8 bases from J, the junction kept 10 bases outside the gene matches. This CDR3 spans 15 amino acids.

This clone was detected a few times. The chain carries TRBV25-1 and TRBJ2-7, with a possible D match to TRBD1 (6 bases). This CDR3 comprises 14 residues. Trimming pared 7 bases from V and 2 bases from J, leaving 15 bases between. Looked up from germline, CDR1 is MGHDK and CDR2 is SYGVNS. The CDR3 here is CASTQGGGPYEQYF. Written as DNA, the CDR3 is TGTGCCAGCACTCAAGGTGGGGGCCCCTACGAGCAGTACTTC.

There are a few counts of this clone. The gene calls are TRBV21-1 and TRBJ2-4; the table calls TRBD2, which could not be checked here. TRBV21-1 is classified as a pseudogene. The CDR3 length is 19 residues. Written as DNA, the CDR3 is TGTGCCAGCAGCGTACTAGCGGGAGACTATATACTAGCCAAAAACATTCAGTACTTC. Protein sequence: CASSVLAGDYILAKNIQYF.

In nucleotides, the CDR3 is TGTGCCTCGACAGGGGCACGCCACGAGCAGTACTTC. It is translated as CASTGARHEQYF. The chain carries TRBV30 and TRBJ2-7, with 8 positions matching TRBD1. The V and J ends lost 7 bases and 5 bases, in that order; junction bases with no gene match: 7. The germline V gene encodes CDR1 GTSNPN and CDR2 SVGIG (reference sequence). This CDR3 comprises 12 residues.

This clone has more than one count but fewer than ten. This sequence joins TRBV4-3 and TRBJ2-4; D not resolved. The V end lost 1 base, the J end lost 5 bases, and 6 bases lay between the germline ends. This CDR3 is 13 amino acids long. Germline CDR1 reads LGHNA; CDR2 reads YSLEER. In DNA, the CDR3 is TGCGCCAGCAGCCAAGCCAGGCAAAACATTCAGTACTTC. This encodes CASSQARQNIQYF.

The V call is TRBV27, the J call TRBJ2-6; 12 bases are shared with TRBD1. The junction had 5 bases not matched to a gene; V was cut back by 5 bases and J by 3 bases. From germline, CDR1 is MNHEY and CDR2 SMNVEV (reference sequence). The CDR3 sequence is 17 residues long. The DNA for the CDR3 is TGTGCCAGCAGTACGGGACAGGGGGCAGGTGGGGCCAACGTCCTGACTTTC. Translation: CASSTGQGAGGANVLTF.